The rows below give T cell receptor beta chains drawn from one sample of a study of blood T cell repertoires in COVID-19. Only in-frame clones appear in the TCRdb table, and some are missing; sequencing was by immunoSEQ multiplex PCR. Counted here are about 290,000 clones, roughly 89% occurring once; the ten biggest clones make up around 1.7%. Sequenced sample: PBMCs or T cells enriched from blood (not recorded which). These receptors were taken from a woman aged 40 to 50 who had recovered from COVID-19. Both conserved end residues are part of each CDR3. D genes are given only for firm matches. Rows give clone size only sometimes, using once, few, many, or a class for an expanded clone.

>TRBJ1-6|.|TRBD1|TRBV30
TGTGCCTGGAGTGCCGCGGGACAGGCTTCACCCCTCCACTTT
CAWSAAGQASPLHF
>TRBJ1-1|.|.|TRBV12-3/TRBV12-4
TGTGCCATTAAGTGGGGGGACACTGAAGCTTTCTTT
CAIKWGDTEAFF
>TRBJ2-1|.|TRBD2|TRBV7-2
TGTGCCAGCAGCCCCGAACTAGCGGGAGGGCCAAATGAGCAGTTCTTC
CASSPELAGGPNEQFF
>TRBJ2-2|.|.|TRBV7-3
TGTGCCAGCAGCTTAGTGTCCGGAGGGACCGGGGAGCTGTTTTTT
CASSLVSGGTGELFF
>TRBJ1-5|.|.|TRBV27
TGTGCCAGCAGTCTCTCGGCGACAGGTAGCAATCAGCCCCAGCATTTT
CASSLSATGSNQPQHF
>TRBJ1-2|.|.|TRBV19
TGTGCCAGTATAGACTGGCGCGGGGGCTACACCTTC
CASIDWRGGYTF
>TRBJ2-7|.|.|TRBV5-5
TGTGCCAGCAGCTTGAACAGACTACTCGGTGAGCAGTACTTC
CASSLNRLLGEQYF
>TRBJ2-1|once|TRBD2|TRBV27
TGTGCCAGCAGTCCCGGCACCGGGACTAGCGGCAACAATGAGCAGTTCTTC
CASSPGTGTSGNNEQFF
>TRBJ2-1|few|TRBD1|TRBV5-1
TGCGCCAGCAGCCCGGCCGGAACAGGGGGCGACTACAATGAGCAGTTCTTC
CASSPAGTGGDYNEQFF
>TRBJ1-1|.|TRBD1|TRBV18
TGTGCCAGCTCAGAGACAGGGCGCACTGAAGCTTTCTTT
CASSETGRTEAFF
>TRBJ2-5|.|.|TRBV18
TGTGCCAGCTCACCACCGGGCCGGTCCCAAGAGACCCAGTACTTC
CASSPPGRSQETQYF
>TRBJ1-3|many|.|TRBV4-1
TGCGCCAGCAGAAACCCTACCGGGACTAGGGCTTCGGGAAACACCATATATTTT
CASRNPTGTRASGNTIYF
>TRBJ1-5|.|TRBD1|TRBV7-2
TGTGCCAGCAGCTTACAGGGGGATCAGCCCCAGCATTTT
CASSLQGDQPQHF
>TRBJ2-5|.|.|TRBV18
TGTGCCAGCTCACCGGGACATGTCCAAGAGACCCAGTACTTC
CASSPGHVQETQYF
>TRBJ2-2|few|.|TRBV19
TGTGCCAGTAGTATAGAGTTTTGGAGCGGGGAGCTGTTTTTT
CASSIEFWSGELFF
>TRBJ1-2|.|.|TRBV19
TGTGCCAGTAGTACCCCACAGGGAGGGCTCTATGGCTACACCTTC
CASSTPQGGLYGYTF
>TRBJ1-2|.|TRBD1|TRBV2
TGTGCCAGCAGTGAAACGTCCGGGACAGTGTATGGCTACACCTTC
CASSETSGTVYGYTF